Listed below are T cell receptor beta chains from one sample, sequenced in a study of graft-versus-host responses after intestinal transplantation. Data came from immunoSEQ multiplex PCR; TCRdb stores just in-frame clones and leaves some out. The sample lists tens of thousands of clones; 75% to 90% were seen once. No antigen is known for these receptors. This specimen consisted of unstimulated CD4+ T cells sorted from spleen or lymph node cells, obtained before transplant. These receptors all come from a human donor who was the organ donor for an intestinal transplant. The CDR3 runs from the conserved cysteine through the conserved F or W. A D gene is named only where the DNA matches it firmly. Clone size is shown for a subset of rows, as once, few, many or a class of expanded clone.

D gene: .
V gene: TRBV6-1
J gene: TRBJ1-2
clone size: .
CDR3 DNA: TGTGCCAGCAGTGAAAGTGGGGCAGGGCCCATGGGCTACACCTTC
CDR3 protein: CASSESGAGPMGYTF

D gene: TRBD1
V gene: TRBV6-5
J gene: TRBJ1-6
clone size: .
CDR3 DNA: TGTGCCAGCAGTTACGGAGGGGGCTCTCAATTTTCACCCCTCCACTTT
CDR3 protein: CASSYGGGSQFSPLHF

D gene: .
V gene: TRBV29-1
J gene: TRBJ2-5
clone size: few
CDR3 DNA: TGCAGCGGGCGGGGATGGGAGGTAGAAGAGACCCAGTACTTC
CDR3 protein: CSGRGWEVEETQYF

D gene: TRBD1
V gene: TRBV7-9
J gene: TRBJ1-1
clone size: .
CDR3 DNA: TGTGCCAGCAGCCCAGTAAACAGGGGGCCTGAAGCTTTCTTT
CDR3 protein: CASSPVNRGPEAFF

D gene: .
V gene: TRBV6-5
J gene: TRBJ1-2
clone size: .
CDR3 DNA: TGTGCCAGCAGCGAAAGACAGGTCTATGGCTACACCTTC
CDR3 protein: CASSERQVYGYTF

D gene: TRBD1
V gene: TRBV4-3
J gene: TRBJ2-3
clone size: .
CDR3 DNA: TGCGCCAGCAGCCAAGATACCGGACAGGGGGCCACAGATACGCAGTATTTT
CDR3 protein: CASSQDTGQGATDTQYF

D gene: TRBD1
V gene: TRBV7-2
J gene: TRBJ1-5
clone size: .
CDR3 DNA: TGTGCCAGCAGCTTGACAGGGCAGGTCGCTCAGCCCCAGCATTTT
CDR3 protein: CASSLTGQVAQPQHF

D gene: .
V gene: TRBV6-5
J gene: TRBJ1-2
clone size: once
CDR3 DNA: TGTGCCAGCAGCCCCCTTCCTCCGAACTATGGCTACACCTTC
CDR3 protein: CASSPLPPNYGYTF

D gene: TRBD1
V gene: TRBV5-4
J gene: TRBJ1-6
clone size: .
CDR3 DNA: TGTGCCAGCAGTCAACAGGGGGCCTATTCACCCCTCCACTTT
CDR3 protein: CASSQQGAYSPLHF

D gene: .
V gene: TRBV28
J gene: TRBJ2-6
clone size: .
CDR3 DNA: TGTGCCAGCAGTTTTAGGGGGACTGGGGCCAACGTCCTGACTTTC
CDR3 protein: CASSFRGTGANVLTF

D gene: .
V gene: TRBV5-1
J gene: TRBJ2-1
clone size: .
CDR3 DNA: TGCGCCAGCAGCTTGAAACAGGGAAACTACAATGAGCAGTTCTTC
CDR3 protein: CASSLKQGNYNEQFF

D gene: .
V gene: TRBV2
J gene: TRBJ1-6
clone size: few
CDR3 DNA: TGTGCCAGCCTAGTACGGGGTAATTCACCCCTCCACTTT
CDR3 protein: CASLVRGNSPLHF

D gene: TRBD1
V gene: TRBV10-1
J gene: TRBJ1-6
clone size: once
CDR3 DNA: TGCGCCAGCAGCCCGGGACAGGGAGGTTCACCCCTCCACTTT
CDR3 protein: CASSPGQGGSPLHF

D gene: TRBD1
V gene: TRBV6-6
J gene: TRBJ1-2
clone size: once
CDR3 DNA: TGTGCCAGCAGTTACCCTGGGACAGGGGGCCCTGGCTACACCTTC
CDR3 protein: CASSYPGTGGPGYTF

D gene: TRBD1
V gene: TRBV5-1
J gene: TRBJ1-2
clone size: .
CDR3 DNA: TGCGCCAGCAGCAAGGACAGGGGGTTTGGCTACACCTTC
CDR3 protein: CASSKDRGFGYTF

D gene: TRBD1
V gene: TRBV2
J gene: TRBJ1-4
clone size: .
CDR3 DNA: TGTGCCAGCGGGGAACAGGGGTACGAAAAACTGTTTTTT
CDR3 protein: CASGEQGYEKLFF

D gene: TRBD1
V gene: TRBV6-1
J gene: TRBJ1-1
clone size: .
CDR3 DNA: TGTGCCAGCAGTGTTCGACAGGGGGCGGACACTGAAGCTTTCTTT
CDR3 protein: CASSVRQGADTEAFF

D gene: TRBD2
V gene: TRBV5-1
J gene: TRBJ2-2
clone size: .
CDR3 DNA: TGCGCCAGCAGCTCTAGCGGGGGGGTGCGAACCGGGGAGCTGTTTTTT
CDR3 protein: CASSSSGGVRTGELFF

D gene: TRBD1
V gene: TRBV6-5
J gene: TRBJ1-1
clone size: .
CDR3 DNA: TGTGCCAGCAGTGACAGGGGGCGGAGCACTGAAGCTTTCTTT
CDR3 protein: CASSDRGRSTEAFF

D gene: .
V gene: TRBV7-6
J gene: TRBJ2-5
clone size: .
CDR3 DNA: TGTGCCAGCAGCTTAACGAGCAATAAAGAGACCCAGTACTTC
CDR3 protein: CASSLTSNKETQYF

D gene: .
V gene: TRBV5-1
J gene: TRBJ1-6
clone size: few
CDR3 DNA: TGCGCCAGCAGCGTGGAAGGCGACAGCAGTCAGTCACCCCTCCACTTT
CDR3 protein: CASSVEGDSSQSPLHF

D gene: .
V gene: TRBV30
J gene: TRBJ1-1
clone size: .
CDR3 DNA: TGTGCCTGCACCTGGAGGACTGTTCTGCTGGCTGAAGCTTTCTTT
CDR3 protein: CACTWRTVLLAEAFF

D gene: .
V gene: TRBV5-4
J gene: TRBJ1-2
clone size: .
CDR3 DNA: TGTGCCAGCAGCTTGGGTATGGTCGAAGGGGATGGCTACACCTTC
CDR3 protein: CASSLGMVEGDGYTF

D gene: .
V gene: TRBV6-1
J gene: TRBJ1-3
clone size: once
CDR3 DNA: TGTGCCAGCAGTGAAACAGGGTTGGGAAACACCATATATTTT
CDR3 protein: CASSETGLGNTIYF

D gene: TRBD1
V gene: TRBV28
J gene: TRBJ1-2
clone size: .
CDR3 DNA: TGTGCCAGCAGTTTTACAGGGGGCGATGGCTACACCTTC
CDR3 protein: CASSFTGGDGYTF

D gene: TRBD1
V gene: TRBV28
J gene: TRBJ1-2
clone size: few
CDR3 DNA: TGTGCCAGCAGTGCACAGGGGAACTATGGCTACACCTTC
CDR3 protein: CASSAQGNYGYTF

D gene: TRBD1
V gene: TRBV2
J gene: TRBJ1-5
clone size: once
CDR3 DNA: TGTGCCAGCAGTCAATATGGCCTTAGGACAGGGGATCAGCCCCAGCATTTT
CDR3 protein: CASSQYGLRTGDQPQHF

D gene: TRBD1
V gene: TRBV4-2
J gene: TRBJ1-5
clone size: .
CDR3 DNA: TGTGCCAGCAGCCACGGGGACAGGGAGAATCAGCCCCAGCATTTT
CDR3 protein: CASSHGDRENQPQHF

D gene: .
V gene: TRBV13
J gene: TRBJ1-1
clone size: .
CDR3 DNA: TGTGCCAGCAGCTGGCGGCCTCCAGGGGAGAACACTGAAGCTTTCTTT
CDR3 protein: CASSWRPPGENTEAFF

D gene: .
V gene: TRBV5-6
J gene: TRBJ1-5
clone size: .
CDR3 DNA: TGTGCCAGCAGCTTGGTGACAGGTAATCAGCCCCAGCATTTT
CDR3 protein: CASSLVTGNQPQHF

D gene: .
V gene: TRBV5-1
J gene: TRBJ2-5
clone size: .
CDR3 DNA: TGCGCCAGCAGTCTGGGGGCTAGCGGAGGCCAAGAGACCCAGTACTTC
CDR3 protein: CASSLGASGGQETQYF

D gene: TRBD1
V gene: TRBV27
J gene: TRBJ1-2
clone size: once
CDR3 DNA: TGTGCCAGCAGTTTGAAGACAGGGGCCTATGGCTACACCTTC
CDR3 protein: CASSLKTGAYGYTF

D gene: .
V gene: TRBV7-3
J gene: TRBJ2-6
clone size: .
CDR3 DNA: TGTGCCAGCAGCTCCTACAGCCAGAAGACTGGGGCCAACGTCCTGACTTTC
CDR3 protein: CASSSYSQKTGANVLTF

D gene: .
V gene: TRBV20-1
J gene: TRBJ1-4
clone size: .
CDR3 DNA: TGCAGTGCCCAGGACAGTGAAAAACTGTTTTTT
CDR3 protein: CSAQDSEKLFF

D gene: TRBD1
V gene: TRBV4-1
J gene: TRBJ2-2
clone size: once
CDR3 DNA: TGCGCCAGCAGCCCGGAAACAGGGGTTACCGGGGAGCTGTTTTTT
CDR3 protein: CASSPETGVTGELFF

D gene: TRBD2
V gene: TRBV15
J gene: TRBJ2-1
clone size: once
CDR3 DNA: TGTGCCACCAGCACGGCTAGCGGGGCAAACAATGAGCAGTTCTTC
CDR3 protein: CATSTASGANNEQFF

D gene: .
V gene: TRBV2
J gene: TRBJ1-5
clone size: once
CDR3 DNA: TGTGCCAGCAGTGGAGGGCCCGGGAGCAATCAGCCCCAGCATTTT
CDR3 protein: CASSGGPGSNQPQHF

D gene: TRBD2
V gene: TRBV19
J gene: TRBJ2-2
clone size: .
CDR3 DNA: TGTGCCAGTAGGAAGCGGGGGGGCCCAACCGGGGAGCTGTTTTTT
CDR3 protein: CASRKRGGPTGELFF

D gene: .
V gene: TRBV7-9
J gene: TRBJ1-1
clone size: .
CDR3 DNA: TGTGCCAGCAGCCTACCCGTTGTGGGGCGGACTGAAGCTTTCTTT
CDR3 protein: CASSLPVVGRTEAFF

D gene: TRBD1
V gene: TRBV9
J gene: TRBJ1-2
clone size: .
CDR3 DNA: TGTGCCAGCAGCGTAGAGGACAGGGCGTACTATGGCTACACCTTC
CDR3 protein: CASSVEDRAYYGYTF

D gene: .
V gene: TRBV2
J gene: TRBJ1-6
clone size: .
CDR3 DNA: TGTGCCAGCAGTGAACAGGGAAATAATTCACCCCTCCACTTT
CDR3 protein: CASSEQGNNSPLHF